This T cell receptor beta chain was profiled in a study of CD4 T cells in relation to SARS-CoV-2 and coronaviruses. CDR1 SGHAT and CDR2 FQNNGV come from the germline V gene. V was shortened by 5 bases and J by 7 bases, with 15 bases between the two germline ends. The CDR3 is 14 residues long. Unexposed donor CD4+ T cells date from about 2010-2019, before the COVID-19 pandemic. Sequenced by immunoSEQ multiplex PCR; TCRdb stores in-frame clones only, minus some. The sample holds about 68,000 clones, roughly 93% seen once. This chain connects TRBV11-2 to TRBJ2-1; D could derive from TRBD1 or TRBD2 (6 bases each). What was sequenced was naive CD4+ T cells from PBMCs. Sample subset: naive CD4+ T cells isolated by negative enrichment. The sequence was collected from a human donor in good health. In DNA form, the CDR3 reads TGTGCCAGCAGCCATGTTCGGGGGCGGAATGAGCAGTTCTTC. Its translation is CASSHVRGRNEQFF.